Below, one T cell receptor beta chain is given with its context. The data are from a study of blood T cell repertoires in COVID-19. Study summary: PBMCs, B-cell-depleted T cells, or T cells provided the cDNA or gDNA that made up the material.

The recovered donors of Cohort 3 showed two negative PCRs, clearance, or symptom resolution. Original methodology: Reference gene primer amplification yielded estimated nucleated cell counts. Here immunoSEQ multiplex PCR was the method, and the copy in TCRdb shows in-frame clones only, minus some. V and J calls and clone size are as listed in that table; D and trimming were resolved from the DNA. The sample lists 400,000 to 500,000 clones, 70% to 90% occurring once. The V end lost 3 bases, the J end lost 0 bases, and 12 bases lay between the germline ends. CDR3 size: 17 residues. Germline V gene lookup returns CDR1 LNHDA and CDR2 SQIVND (reference sequence).

The sample consisted of PBMCs or T cells enriched from blood (not recorded which). The source is a woman aged 40 to 49 who had recovered from COVID-19. The rearrangement joins TRBV19 to TRBJ1-6; weak D call: TRBD1 (6 bases). The CDR3 loop is CASSMFTGSSYNSPLHF. For the CDR3, the DNA is TGTGCCAGTAGTATGTTTACAGGGAGCTCCTATAATTCACCCCTCCACTTT.